The clone carrying this T cell receptor (beta chain) has just one count. The data stem from a study of blood T cell repertoires in COVID-19. Using immunoSEQ multiplex PCR, the repertoire was profiled, and TCRdb retains in-frame clones only, with some absent. This sample has 490,000 or so clones, with 80% to 90% found just once. CDR1 and CDR2 (germline): MNHEY, SMNVEV (reference sequence). Trimming at V came to 3 bases and at J to 4 bases, leaving 5 bases not matched to a gene. CDR3 length equals 14 residues. The sample comprised PBMCs or T cells enriched from blood (not recorded which). This TCR was sampled from a woman aged 60-70 years who had recovered from COVID-19. This sequence joins TRBV27 and TRBJ2-5; 7 bases are a match to TRBD1. The CDR3 nucleotides are TGTGCCAGCAGTTTTCTAGGGGGCCGAGAGACCCAGTACTTC. Translation gives CASSFLGGRETQYF.